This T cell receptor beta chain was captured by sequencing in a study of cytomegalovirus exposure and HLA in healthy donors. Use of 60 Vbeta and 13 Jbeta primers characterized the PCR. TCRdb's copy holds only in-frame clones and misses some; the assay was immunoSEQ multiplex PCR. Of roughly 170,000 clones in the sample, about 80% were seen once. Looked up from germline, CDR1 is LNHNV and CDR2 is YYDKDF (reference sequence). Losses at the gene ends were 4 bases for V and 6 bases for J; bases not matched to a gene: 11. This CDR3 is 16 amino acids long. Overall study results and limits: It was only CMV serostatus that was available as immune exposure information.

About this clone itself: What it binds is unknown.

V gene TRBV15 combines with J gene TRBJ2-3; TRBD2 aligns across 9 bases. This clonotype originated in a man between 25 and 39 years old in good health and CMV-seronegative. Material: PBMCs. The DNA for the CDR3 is TGTGCCACCAGCACTTTGATAGCGGGGGCCTCGGATACGCAGTATTTT. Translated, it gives CATSTLIAGASDTQYF.